These 30 T cell receptor beta chains were all obtained from the same sample, sequenced in a study of chemoradiotherapy in HPV16-positive cancers. TCRdb keeps only in-frame clones here, not all; method: immunoSEQ multiplex PCR. This sample has roughly 11,000 clones, with around 80% found just once. Collection of the sample occurred from a patient who underwent chemoradiotherapy. These receptors all come from a human donor with HPV-associated anogenital cancer.

The rearrangement uses TRBV7-3 and TRBJ2-3; D may be TRBD1 or TRBD2 (6 bases each). The germline gives CDR1 SGHTA, CDR2 FQGTGA. V was shortened by 4 bases and J by 1 base, with 15 bases between the two germline ends. This CDR3 contains 16 residues. The CDR3 protein is CASSSDLRGGTDTQYF. CDR3 nucleotide sequence: TGTGCCAGCAGCTCAGATCTTAGGGGGGGCACAGATACGCAGTATTTT.

V usage is TRBV7-2 and J usage is TRBJ1-3, with D tentatively TRBD1 (5 bases). With 0 bases removed from V and 8 bases from J, the gap between germline ends came to 14 bases. CDR3 length: 15 amino acids. Germline CDR1 and CDR2: SGHTA and FQGNSA. Here the CDR3 DNA reads TGTGCCAGCAGCTTAGCGCCGACAGCGGGGGACACCATATATTTT. Encoded protein: CASSLAPTAGDTIYF.

V gene TRBV7-6 combines with J gene TRBJ2-3, with 10 bases aligning to TRBD1. Germline values: CDR1 SGHVS, CDR2 FNYEAQ. The CDR3 has 14 amino acids. J gave up 4 bases and V 3 bases, and 1 base lay outside the gene matches. This chain's CDR3 is CASSLDRGSDTQYF. The CDR3 nucleotides read TGTGCCAGCAGCTTGGACAGGGGGTCAGATACGCAGTATTTT.

The rearrangement joins TRBV11-3 to TRBJ1-1; D is perhaps TRBD1 (5 bases). The CDR3 sequence is 14 residues long. The ends were cut back, 1 base at V and 8 bases at J, with 14 bases in the middle. Germline assignment: CDR1 SGHNT and CDR2 YENEEA. CDR3 DNA: TGTGCCAGCAGCTTAGGGGGCACAAATCTCGAAGCTTTCTTT. Translation gives CASSLGGTNLEAFF.

The rearrangement joins TRBV7-2 to TRBJ1-1; tentatively, D is TRBD1 (5 bases). V lost 1 base to trimming and J lost 6 bases, with 9 bases between them. Germline lookup yields CDR1 SGHTA and CDR2 FQGNSA. The CDR3 extends over 13 amino acids. The CDR3 nucleotides read TGTGCCAGCAGCTTAGAAGGGGTGGCTGAAGCTTTCTTT. Residues: CASSLEGVAEAFF. The variable domain in full, with the rest retrieved from reference TRBV7-2 and TRBJ1-1, is GAGVSQSPSNKVTEKGKDVELRCDPISGHTALYWYRQSLGQGLEFLIYFQGNSAPDKSGLPSDRFSAERTGGSVSTLTIQRTQQEDSAVYLCASSLEGVAEAFFGQGTRLTVV.

In this sample, this clone turned up once. The chain employs TRBV11-2 and TRBJ1-1, with D possibly being TRBD1 (5 bases). The CDR3 is 15 residues long. Trimming stripped 0 bases from V and 1 base from J, with 9 bases between. The V gene's germline CDR1 is SGHAT and CDR2 FQNNGV. The CDR3 DNA reads as TGTGCCAGCAGCTTAGAGGGGGGAACGAACACTGAAGCTTTCTTT. Encoded protein: CASSLEGGTNTEAFF.

This sequence joins TRBV6-4 and TRBJ1-6; 7 bases agree with TRBD1. The CDR3 extends over 15 amino acids. V dropped 4 bases and J dropped 5; count of bases not matched to a gene: 5. CDR1 and CDR2 (germline): MRHNA, SNTAGT. This CDR3 reads CASSARGQNNSPLHF. Here the CDR3 DNA reads TGTGCCAGCAGTGCCAGGGGACAGAATAATTCACCCCTCCACTTT.

This chain uses TRBV5-6 with TRBJ1-2; D is uncertain. V was cut by 6 bases and J by 2 bases, with 8 bases left in between. CDR1 and CDR2 (germline): SGHDT, YYEEEE. This CDR3 comprises 12 residues. The DNA of the CDR3 is TGTGCCAGCACTCTAACAAACTATGGCTACACCTTC. It encodes CASTLTNYGYTF.

The rearrangement joins TRBV5-1 to TRBJ2-1; 9 bases are a match to TRBD1. The germline CDR1 and CDR2 sequences are SGHRS and YFSETQ. The CDR3 sequence is 17 residues long. V lost 3 bases and J lost 0; bases outside the gene matches: 7. The CDR3 protein is CASSSGTGISSYNEQFF. The CDR3 nucleotides are TGCGCCAGCAGCTCCGGGACAGGGATCAGCTCCTACAATGAGCAGTTCTTC.

The chain joins TRBV4-3 to TRBJ2-3; 8 positions match TRBD1. Germline V gene lookup returns CDR1 LGHNA and CDR2 YSLEER. V dropped 0 bases and J dropped 1; count of bases not matched to a gene: 3. The CDR3 extends over 16 amino acids. The CDR3 sequence is CASSQDGQGRTDTQYF. CDR3 DNA: TGCGCCAGCAGCCAAGATGGACAGGGCCGCACAGATACGCAGTATTTT.

V is TRBV20-1 and J is TRBJ2-5; D is uncertain. Germline values: CDR1 DFQATT, CDR2 SNEGSKA (reference sequence). The CDR3 consists of 11 residues. The ends were cut back, 2 bases at V and 4 bases at J, with 5 bases in the middle. CDR3 DNA: TGCAGTGCTAGATGGGGAGAGACCCAGTACTTC. Protein product: CSARWGETQYF.

The V and J genes are TRBV6-5 and TRBJ1-1; maybe TRBD1 (6 bases). The CDR3 covers 13 residues. The germline V and J ends were trimmed by 2 bases and 10 bases, with 14 bases remaining between them. Germline CDR1 and CDR2: MNHEY and SVGAGI. The CDR3 sequence is CASSYMREGVAFF. CDR3 sequence (DNA): TGTGCCAGCAGTTACATGAGGGAGGGGGTAGCTTTCTTT.

J is TRBJ2-5 and V is TRBV7-9, with a weak D call TRBD2 (5 bases). This CDR3 region has 14 residues. V was cut by 1 base and J by 1 base, with 7 bases left in between. Per germline, CDR1 SEHNR and CDR2 FQNEAQ (reference sequence). The CDR3 DNA sequence: TGTGCCAGCAGCTTAGGGGGAGCCCAAGAGACCCAGTACTTC. Protein: CASSLGGAQETQYF.

The chain recombines TRBV4-2 with TRBJ2-2, with 10 bases lining up with TRBD1. J gave up 3 bases and V 0 bases, and 1 base lay outside the gene matches. CDR3 length equals 16 residues. The germline CDR1 and CDR2 sequences are LGHNA and YNFKEQ. The CDR3 DNA is TGTGCCAGCAGCCAAGAAGGGACAGGGGACACCGGGGAGCTGTTTTTT. It yields the protein CASSQEGTGDTGELFF.

This chain links TRBV4-1 with TRBJ1-1, with D unclear. V was pared by 0 bases and J by 6 bases, with 8 bases between. Germline V gene data show CDR1 as MGHRA and CDR2 as YSYEKL. The CDR3 runs to 13 residues. In DNA form, the CDR3 reads TGCGCCAGCAGCCAAGATCGTGGGTCTGAAGCTTTCTTT. Translation gives CASSQDRGSEAFF.

CDR3 sequence: CASSFPGRNTIYF. For the CDR3, the DNA is TGTGCCAGCAGCTTCCCGGGCCGAAACACCATATATTTT. This chain connects TRBV7-9 to TRBJ1-3; D is ambiguous. Germline CDR1 reads SEHNR; CDR2 reads FQNEAQ (reference sequence). The V gene lost 3 bases and the J gene lost 5 bases, with 8 bases spanning the gap. The CDR3 is 13 residues long. Full variable domain (rest looked up from reference TRBV7-9 and TRBJ1-3): DTGVSQNPRHKITKRGQNVTFRCDPISEHNRLYWYRQTLGQGPEFLTYFQNEAQLEKSRLLSDRFSAERPKGSFSTLEIQRTEQGDSAMYLCASSFPGRNTIYFGEGSWLTVV.

This clone was seen a single time. The chain links TRBV6-5 to TRBJ1-2; TRBD1 might be the D (5 bases). This CDR3 has 14 amino acids. Trimming shortened V by 6 bases and J by 6 bases, and 17 bases separated the two germline ends. The germline CDR1 and CDR2 sequences are MNHEY and SVGAGI. CDR3 amino acids: CASSRGRGLDGYTF. As DNA, the CDR3 is TGTGCCAGCAGCCGCGGACGGGGGTTGGATGGCTACACCTTC.

In its sample, this clone was seen once. V usage is TRBV20-1 and J usage is TRBJ1-1; D is unclear. The CDR3 extends over 11 amino acids. Germline CDR1 and CDR2: DFQATT and SNEGSKA (reference sequence). Deletions cut 4 bases from V and 1 base from J, with 4 bases between. The CDR3 region has the DNA TGCAGTGCTACGGGGAACACTGAAGCTTTCTTT. It yields the protein CSATGNTEAFF.

The chain uses TRBV11-3 and TRBJ2-5, with D hard to call. Germline V gene data show CDR1 as SGHNT and CDR2 as YENEEA. The CDR3 is 13 amino acids. V was trimmed by 5 bases and J by 5 bases, leaving 12 bases between them. The CDR3 DNA sequence: TGTGCCAGCAGCCCCCTTCTACGGGAGACCCAGTACTTC. It is translated as CASSPLLRETQYF.

V is TRBV19 and J is TRBJ1-1; D not certain. Germline-derived CDR1 and CDR2 are LNHDA and SQIVND (reference sequence). Trimming removed 1 base at V and 1 base at J, with 7 bases between. This CDR3 comprises 14 residues. As DNA, the CDR3 is TGTGCCAGTAGTATAGGACTCGGGAACACTGAAGCTTTCTTT. Its translation is CASSIGLGNTEAFF. Full variable domain (rest looked up from reference TRBV19 and TRBJ1-1): DGGITQSPKYLFRKEGQNVTLSCEQNLNHDAMYWYRQDPGQGLRLIYYSQIVNDFQKGDIAEGYSVSREKKESFPLTVTSAQKNPTAFYLCASSIGLGNTEAFFGQGTRLTVV.

The chain carries TRBV27 and TRBJ1-4, with D hard to call. V shed 4 bases and J shed 7 bases, with 13 bases lying between them. CDR3 length: 14 residues. CDR1 and CDR2 (germline): MNHEY, SMNVEV (reference sequence). The CDR3 region has the DNA TGTGCCAGCAGTTCTGGTAGAATCGGTGAAAAACTGTTTTTT. Residues: CASSSGRIGEKLFF. Together with reference TRBV27 and TRBJ1-4, the CDR3 gives the full variable domain: EAQVTQNPRYLITVTGKKLTVTCSQNMNHEYMSWYRQDPGLGLRQIYYSMNVEVTDKGDVPEGYKVSRKEKRNFPLILESPSPNQTSLYFCASSSGRIGEKLFFGSGTQLSVL.

The chain combines TRBV25-1 with TRBJ1-1, with D uncertain. The V gene lost 1 base and the J gene lost 8 bases, with 8 bases spanning the gap. This CDR3 region has 12 residues. Germline V lookup: CDR1 MGHDK, CDR2 SYGVNS. The DNA for the CDR3 is TGTGCCAGCAGTGAATTTGCCGAGGAAGCTTTCTTT. Translating it yields CASSEFAEEAFF.

This chain links TRBV6-1 with TRBJ1-6; TRBD1 aligns across 9 bases. Trimming cost V 0 bases and J 6 bases; bases outside gene matches: 0. The V gene's germline CDR1 is MNHNS and CDR2 SASEGT. The CDR3 has 15 amino acids. DNA of the CDR3: TGTGCCAGCAGTGAAGCGACAGGGGGTAATTCACCCCTCCACTTT. This gives the protein CASSEATGGNSPLHF.

The rearrangement joins TRBV7-8 to TRBJ1-1; D ambiguous. Germline CDR1 reads SGHVS; CDR2 reads FQNEAQ. V lost 0 bases to trimming and J lost 1 base, with 6 bases between them. There are 14 residues in the CDR3. The CDR3 sequence: CASSLAVENTEAFF. CDR3 in DNA: TGTGCCAGCAGCTTAGCCGTTGAGAACACTGAAGCTTTCTTT.

This chain connects TRBV5-1 to TRBJ1-3; maybe TRBD1 (5 bases). The ends were cut back, 4 bases at V and 5 bases at J, with 16 bases in the middle. In germline, CDR1 is SGHRS, CDR2 YFSETQ. The CDR3 runs to 15 residues. CDR3 sequence: CASSIPRDGRNTIYF. In DNA, the CDR3 is TGCGCCAGCAGCATCCCCCGGGACGGAAGAAACACCATATATTTT.

J is TRBJ2-1 and V is TRBV7-3; TRBD1 aligns across 8 bases. V was pared by 6 bases and J by 4 bases, with 11 bases of the junction left unmatched. CDR3 size: 16 residues. Germline loops: CDR1 SGHTA, CDR2 FQGTGA. CDR3 coding DNA: TGTGCCAGCAGGGGCTCCGGGACAGGATATTACAATGAGCAGTTCTTC. It encodes CASRGSGTGYYNEQFF.

The J gene is TRBJ2-5, the V gene TRBV7-2; D remains unclear. The ends were cut back, 5 bases at V and 5 bases at J, with 27 bases in the middle. CDR1 is SGHTA, CDR2 FQGNSA, per germline. The CDR3 has 18 amino acids. CDR3 nucleotide sequence: TGTGCCAGCAGCCCACCCCGTTACAGTCTTGCCGGAAGGGAGACCCAGTACTTC. This gives the protein CASSPPRYSLAGRETQYF.

There are a few counts of this clone. The CDR3 DNA reads TGTGCTAGTGGCTCGGGGCACTCCTATAATTCACCCCTCCACTTT. Translated: CASGSGHSYNSPLHF. This chain joins TRBV12-5 and TRBJ1-6; the D gene is possibly TRBD1 (5 bases). The CDR3 consists of 15 residues. Deletions cut 6 bases from V and 0 bases from J, with 9 bases between. The germline V gene encodes CDR1 LGHNT and CDR2 FRNRAP. Supplemented by reference TRBV12-5 and TRBJ1-6, the full variable domain reads DARVTQTPRHKVTEMGQEVTMRCQPILGHNTVFWYRQTMMQGLELLAYFRNRAPLDDSGMPKDRFSAEMPDATLATLKIQPSEPRDSAVYFCASGSGHSYNSPLHFGNGTRLTVT.

The chain recombines TRBV5-4 with TRBJ1-6, with 9 bases aligning to TRBD1. The germline CDR1 and CDR2 sequences are SGHNT and YYREEE (reference sequence). This CDR3 spans 15 amino acids. Trimming took 4 bases from V and 8 from J; bases not matched to a gene: 7. The DNA of the CDR3 is TGTGCCAGCAGCGCCTCACAGGGGGCCTATTCACCCCTCCACTTT. It translates to CASSASQGAYSPLHF.

The chain couples TRBV6-4 to TRBJ2-3, with TRBD2 identical over 11 bases. Trimming removed 3 bases from V and 3 bases from J; junction bases left unmatched: 5. The germline CDR1 and CDR2 sequences are MRHNA and SNTAGT. This CDR3 is 16 amino acids long. DNA for the CDR3: TGTGCCAGCAGTGAGTTAGCGGGGGGGCCGACAGATACGCAGTATTTT. Protein sequence: CASSELAGGPTDTQYF.